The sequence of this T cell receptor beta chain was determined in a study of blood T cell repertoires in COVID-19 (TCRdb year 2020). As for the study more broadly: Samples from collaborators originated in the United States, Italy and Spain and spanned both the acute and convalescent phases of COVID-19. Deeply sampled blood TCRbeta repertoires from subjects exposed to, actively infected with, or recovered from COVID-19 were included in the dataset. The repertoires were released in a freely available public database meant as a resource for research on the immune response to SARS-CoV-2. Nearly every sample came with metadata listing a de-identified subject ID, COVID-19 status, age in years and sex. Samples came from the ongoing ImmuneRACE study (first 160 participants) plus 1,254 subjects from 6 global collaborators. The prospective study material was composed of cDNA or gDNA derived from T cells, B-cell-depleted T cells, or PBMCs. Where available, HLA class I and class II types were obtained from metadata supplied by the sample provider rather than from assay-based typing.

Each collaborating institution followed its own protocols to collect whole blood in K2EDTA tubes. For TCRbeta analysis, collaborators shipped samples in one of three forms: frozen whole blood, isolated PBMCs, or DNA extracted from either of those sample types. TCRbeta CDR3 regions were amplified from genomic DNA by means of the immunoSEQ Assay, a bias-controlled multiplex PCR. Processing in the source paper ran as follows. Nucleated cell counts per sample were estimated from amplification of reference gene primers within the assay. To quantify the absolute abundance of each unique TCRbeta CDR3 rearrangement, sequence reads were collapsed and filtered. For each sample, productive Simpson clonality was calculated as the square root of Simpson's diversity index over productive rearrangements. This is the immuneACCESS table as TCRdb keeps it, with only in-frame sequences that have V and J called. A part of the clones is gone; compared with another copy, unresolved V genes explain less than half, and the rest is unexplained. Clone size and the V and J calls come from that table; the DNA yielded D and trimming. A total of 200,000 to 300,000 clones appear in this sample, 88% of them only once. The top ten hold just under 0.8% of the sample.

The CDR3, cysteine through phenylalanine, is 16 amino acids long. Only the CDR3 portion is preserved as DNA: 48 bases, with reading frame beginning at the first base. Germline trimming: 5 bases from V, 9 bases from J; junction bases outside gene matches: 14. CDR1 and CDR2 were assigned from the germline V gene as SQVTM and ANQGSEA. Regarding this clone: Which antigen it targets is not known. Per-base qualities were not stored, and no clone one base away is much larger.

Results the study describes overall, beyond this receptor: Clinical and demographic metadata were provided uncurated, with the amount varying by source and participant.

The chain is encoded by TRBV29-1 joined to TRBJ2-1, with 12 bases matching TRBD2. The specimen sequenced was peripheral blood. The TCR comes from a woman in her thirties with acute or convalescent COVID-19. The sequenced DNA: TGCAGCGTTTCTAGCGGGAGGGCCTGGGCTTCTGGTGAGCAGTTCTTC. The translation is CSVSSGRAWASGEQFF.